The rows below give T cell receptor beta chains drawn from one sample of a study of beta chain features in type 1 diabetes. Only in-frame clones appear in the TCRdb table, and some are missing; sequencing was by immunoSEQ multiplex PCR. This repertoire shows 240,000 or so clones, approximately 13% found once; its top ten account for roughly 0.019%. Sequences were obtained from naive CD4+ T cells from blood. All receptors come from a man under 40 with type 1 diabetes. CDR3s include the opening cysteine and the closing phenylalanine or tryptophan. Each record gives: CDR3 DNA, CDR3 protein, D gene, CDR3 length, J gene, clone size, V gene. D genes are given only for firm matches. The size field is filled for only some rows; it gives once, few, many or a size class.

CDR3nt: TGTGCCAGCAGCAACCGGGACAACTACGAGCAGTACTTC
CDR3aa: CASSNRDNYEQYF
d_gene: NA
len: 13
j_gene: TRBJ2-7
abundance: NA
v_gene: TRBV6-6

CDR3nt: TGTGCCATCACGTCTCGCGGCGTCTTAGAGCAGTTCTTC
CDR3aa: CAITSRGVLEQFF
d_gene: NA
len: 13
j_gene: TRBJ2-1
abundance: few
v_gene: TRBV10-3

CDR3nt: TGTGCCAGCAGCCGTACGGGACAGGGGGAAGCCGGGGAGCTGTTTTTT
CDR3aa: CASSRTGQGEAGELFF
d_gene: TRBD1
len: 16
j_gene: TRBJ2-2
abundance: NA
v_gene: TRBV5-4

CDR3nt: TGCGCCAGCAGCCTTCAGGGGGAGCGCAATCAGCCCCAGCATTTT
CDR3aa: CASSLQGERNQPQHF
d_gene: TRBD1
len: 15
j_gene: TRBJ1-5
abundance: NA
v_gene: TRBV4-1

CDR3nt: TGCAGTGCCATGGACAGGGGCGAAGCTTTCTTT
CDR3aa: CSAMDRGEAFF
d_gene: TRBD1
len: 11
j_gene: TRBJ1-1
abundance: NA
v_gene: TRBV20-1

CDR3nt: TGTGCCAGCAGTACAGGTCGGGAGACCCAGTACTTC
CDR3aa: CASSTGRETQYF
d_gene: NA
len: 12
j_gene: TRBJ2-5
abundance: few
v_gene: TRBV2

CDR3nt: TGTGCCAGCAGTTACTCGACAGGGATCACTGAAGCTTTCTTT
CDR3aa: CASSYSTGITEAFF
d_gene: TRBD1
len: 14
j_gene: TRBJ1-1
abundance: few
v_gene: TRBV6-5

CDR3nt: TGCGCCAGCAGCCTCACTAGCGGGGGTTACAATGAGCAGTTCTTC
CDR3aa: CASSLTSGGYNEQFF
d_gene: TRBD2
len: 15
j_gene: TRBJ2-1
abundance: few
v_gene: TRBV5-1

CDR3nt: TGTGCCAGCAGTCAGAGGAGGGACAGTGCCGTCTATGGCTACACCTTC
CDR3aa: CASSQRRDSAVYGYTF
d_gene: TRBD1
len: 16
j_gene: TRBJ1-2
abundance: few
v_gene: TRBV7-2

CDR3nt: TGTTCGGGGCAGGGGGACCCGCGCCCCGGGGAGCTGTTTTTT
CDR3aa: CSGQGDPRPGELFF
d_gene: TRBD1
len: 14
j_gene: TRBJ2-2
abundance: NA
v_gene: TRBV19

CDR3nt: TGCAGCGTTGTGACAGGTCTGCAGTACAATGAGCAGTTCTTC
CDR3aa: CSVVTGLQYNEQFF
d_gene: NA
len: 14
j_gene: TRBJ2-1
abundance: few
v_gene: TRBV29-1

CDR3nt: TGTGCCAGCTCCCAGGCAGGGGGCCCTAATGCCAACAATGAGCAGTTCTTC
CDR3aa: CASSQAGGPNANNEQFF
d_gene: TRBD1
len: 17
j_gene: TRBJ2-1
abundance: few
v_gene: TRBV18

CDR3nt: TGTGCCAGCAGCCCCGTGTTGTTCAGGGGGGAGACCCAGTACTTC
CDR3aa: CASSPVLFRGETQYF
d_gene: TRBD1
len: 15
j_gene: TRBJ2-5
abundance: NA
v_gene: TRBV9

CDR3nt: TGCGCCAGCAGCCAGACGGGGGGCCGGGAGACCCAGTACTTC
CDR3aa: CASSQTGGRETQYF
d_gene: NA
len: 14
j_gene: TRBJ2-5
abundance: NA
v_gene: TRBV4-1

CDR3nt: TGTGCCAGCAGTGAAGGGGGGACAGGGAGGACCTACGAGCAGTACTTC
CDR3aa: CASSEGGTGRTYEQYF
d_gene: TRBD1
len: 16
j_gene: TRBJ2-7
abundance: few
v_gene: TRBV2

CDR3nt: TGTGCAACGACTAGCGGGACATGGGATGAGCAGTTCTTC
CDR3aa: CATTSGTWDEQFF
d_gene: TRBD2
len: 13
j_gene: TRBJ2-1
abundance: few
v_gene: TRBV10-3

CDR3nt: TGCAGTGCTAGCTCTGGCCACGAGCAGTACTTC
CDR3aa: CSASSGHEQYF
d_gene: NA
len: 11
j_gene: TRBJ2-7
abundance: NA
v_gene: TRBV20-1

CDR3nt: TGTGCCAGCAGTGGGGGACTGACTCCTTACGAGCAGTACTTC
CDR3aa: CASSGGLTPYEQYF
d_gene: NA
len: 14
j_gene: TRBJ2-7
abundance: few
v_gene: TRBV6-1

CDR3nt: TGCAGCGTACCCGGGACTAGCGTAGACAATGAGCAGTTCTTC
CDR3aa: CSVPGTSVDNEQFF
d_gene: TRBD2
len: 14
j_gene: TRBJ2-1
abundance: NA
v_gene: TRBV29-1

CDR3nt: TGTGCCAGCAGCTTAGTGGGGGGGGACACTGAAGCTTTCTTT
CDR3aa: CASSLVGGDTEAFF
d_gene: NA
len: 14
j_gene: TRBJ1-1
abundance: NA
v_gene: TRBV7-9

CDR3nt: TGTGCCAGCAGCCCTCGGGGTAGCGGTGCAAGGCAGTATTTT
CDR3aa: CASSPRGSGARQYF
d_gene: NA
len: 14
j_gene: TRBJ2-3
abundance: NA
v_gene: TRBV7-9

CDR3nt: TGTGCCAGCAGTGAGATCGTGAGGGTCAACGAGCAGTACTTC
CDR3aa: CASSEIVRVNEQYF
d_gene: NA
len: 14
j_gene: TRBJ2-7
abundance: few
v_gene: TRBV6-1

CDR3nt: TGTGCCTGGAGACAGGGCCGCAATCAGCCCCAGCATTTT
CDR3aa: CAWRQGRNQPQHF
d_gene: NA
len: 13
j_gene: TRBJ1-5
abundance: few
v_gene: TRBV30

CDR3nt: TGCGCCAGCAGCCAAATCGACAGGGAGAATCAGCCCCAGCATTTT
CDR3aa: CASSQIDRENQPQHF
d_gene: TRBD1
len: 15
j_gene: TRBJ1-5
abundance: NA
v_gene: TRBV4-1

CDR3nt: TGTGCCAGCAGCCGCTACAGGGGGTATGAGACCCAGTACTTC
CDR3aa: CASSRYRGYETQYF
d_gene: TRBD1
len: 14
j_gene: TRBJ2-5
abundance: NA
v_gene: TRBV7-9

CDR3nt: TGCGCCAGCAGCCAAGTTGCAGGGAACACCGGGGAGCTGTTTTTT
CDR3aa: CASSQVAGNTGELFF
d_gene: NA
len: 15
j_gene: TRBJ2-2
abundance: few
v_gene: TRBV4-1

CDR3nt: TGCGCCAGCTTCCCGGGAGATTTGTCAGATACGCAGTATTTT
CDR3aa: CASFPGDLSDTQYF
d_gene: NA
len: 14
j_gene: TRBJ2-3
abundance: few
v_gene: TRBV5-1

CDR3nt: TGTGCCAGCAGCCGGGGACTAGCTGAGGGTGATGAGCAGTTCTTC
CDR3aa: CASSRGLAEGDEQFF
d_gene: TRBD2
len: 15
j_gene: TRBJ2-1
abundance: few
v_gene: TRBV5-6

CDR3nt: TGTGCCAGCAGTCGGGGGGACCAAGAGACCCAGTACTTC
CDR3aa: CASSRGDQETQYF
d_gene: TRBD2
len: 13
j_gene: TRBJ2-5
abundance: NA
v_gene: TRBV11-3

CDR3nt: TGTGCCTGGGTTACAGGTCTGAGTGGACCCCTCCACTTT
CDR3aa: CAWVTGLSGPLHF
d_gene: NA
len: 13
j_gene: TRBJ1-6
abundance: NA
v_gene: TRBV30

CDR3nt: TGTGCCTGGACCGCCAAGAGGGACAGGGTTCGTCGGGGCTACACCTTC
CDR3aa: CAWTAKRDRVRRGYTF
d_gene: TRBD1
len: 16
j_gene: TRBJ1-2
abundance: few
v_gene: TRBV30

CDR3nt: TGTGCCAGCAGTGAAGCTAGGGCCAACGTCCTGACTTTC
CDR3aa: CASSEARANVLTF
d_gene: NA
len: 13
j_gene: TRBJ2-6
abundance: few
v_gene: TRBV2